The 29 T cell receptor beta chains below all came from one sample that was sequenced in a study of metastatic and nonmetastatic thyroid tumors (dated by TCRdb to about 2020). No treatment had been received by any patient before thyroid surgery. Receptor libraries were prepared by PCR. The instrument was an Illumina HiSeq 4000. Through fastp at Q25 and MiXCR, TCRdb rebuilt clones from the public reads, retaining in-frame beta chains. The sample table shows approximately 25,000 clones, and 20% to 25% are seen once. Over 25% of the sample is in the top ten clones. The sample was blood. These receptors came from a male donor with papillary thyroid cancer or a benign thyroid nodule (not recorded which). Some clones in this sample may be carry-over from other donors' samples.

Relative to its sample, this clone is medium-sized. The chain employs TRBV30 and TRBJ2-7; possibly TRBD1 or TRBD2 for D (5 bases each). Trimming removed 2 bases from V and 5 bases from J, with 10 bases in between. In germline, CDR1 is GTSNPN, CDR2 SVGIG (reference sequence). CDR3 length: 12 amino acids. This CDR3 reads CAWSWGSDEQYF. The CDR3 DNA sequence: TGTGCCTGGAGTTGGGGGAGCGACGAGCAGTACTTC. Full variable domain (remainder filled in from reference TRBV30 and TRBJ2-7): SQTIHQWPATLVQPVGSPLSLECTVEGTSNPNLYWYRQAAGRGLQLLFYSVGIGQISSEVPQNLSASRPQDRQFILSSKKLLLSDSGFYLCAWSWGSDEQYFGPGTRLTVT.

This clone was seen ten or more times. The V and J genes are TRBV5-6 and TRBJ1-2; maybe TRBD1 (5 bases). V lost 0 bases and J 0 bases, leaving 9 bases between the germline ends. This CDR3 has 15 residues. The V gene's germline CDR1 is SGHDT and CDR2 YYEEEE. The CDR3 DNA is TGTGCCAGCAGCTTGGTCTCAGGGACTAACTATGGCTACACCTTC. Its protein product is CASSLVSGTNYGYTF.

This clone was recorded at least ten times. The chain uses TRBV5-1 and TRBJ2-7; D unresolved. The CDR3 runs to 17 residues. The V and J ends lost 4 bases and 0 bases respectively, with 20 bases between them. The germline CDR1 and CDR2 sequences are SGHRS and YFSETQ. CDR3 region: CASSQPSLHSYSYEQYF. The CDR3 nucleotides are TGCGCCAGCAGCCAGCCCTCCCTCCATTCCTACTCCTACGAGCAGTACTTC.

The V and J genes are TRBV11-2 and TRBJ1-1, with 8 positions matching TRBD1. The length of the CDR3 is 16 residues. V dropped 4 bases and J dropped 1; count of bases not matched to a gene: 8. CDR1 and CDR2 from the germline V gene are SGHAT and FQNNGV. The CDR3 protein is CASSSSRDRTNTEAFF. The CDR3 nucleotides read TGTGCCAGCAGCTCGTCCCGGGACAGGACGAACACTGAAGCTTTCTTT. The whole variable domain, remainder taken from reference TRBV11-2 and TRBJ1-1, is EAGVAQSPRYKIIEKRQSVAFWCNPISGHATLYWYQQILGQGPKLLIQFQNNGVVDDSQLPKDRFSAERLKGVDSTLKIQPAKLEDSAVYLCASSSSRDRTNTEAFFGQGTRLTVV.

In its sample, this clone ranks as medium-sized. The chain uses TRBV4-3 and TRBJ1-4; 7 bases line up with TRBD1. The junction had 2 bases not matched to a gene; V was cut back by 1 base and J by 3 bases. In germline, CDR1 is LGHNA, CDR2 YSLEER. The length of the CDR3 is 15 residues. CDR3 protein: CASSQVTGANEKLFF. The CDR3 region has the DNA TGCGCCAGCAGCCAAGTAACAGGGGCTAATGAAAAACTGTTTTTT.

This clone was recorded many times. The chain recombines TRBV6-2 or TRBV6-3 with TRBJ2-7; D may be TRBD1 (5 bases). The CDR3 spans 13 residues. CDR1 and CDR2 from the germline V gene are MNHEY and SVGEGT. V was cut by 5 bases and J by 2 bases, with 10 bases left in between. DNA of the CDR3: TGTGCCAGCAGTAGGGGCGGAACCTACGAGCAGTACTTC. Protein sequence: CASSRGGTYEQYF.

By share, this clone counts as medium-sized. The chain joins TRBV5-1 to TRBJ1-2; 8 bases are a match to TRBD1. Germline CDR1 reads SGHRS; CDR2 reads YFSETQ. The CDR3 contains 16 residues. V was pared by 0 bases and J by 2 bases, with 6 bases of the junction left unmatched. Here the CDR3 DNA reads TGCGCCAGCAGCTTGGGCGGGACAGGATTGAACTATGGCTACACCTTC. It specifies CASSLGGTGLNYGYTF.

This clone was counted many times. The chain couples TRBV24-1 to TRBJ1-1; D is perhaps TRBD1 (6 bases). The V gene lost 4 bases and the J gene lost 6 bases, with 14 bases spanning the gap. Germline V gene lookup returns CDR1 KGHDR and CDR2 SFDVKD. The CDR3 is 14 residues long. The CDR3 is CATSDPGQTPEAFF. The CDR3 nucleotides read TGTGCCACCAGTGACCCCGGACAGACCCCTGAAGCTTTCTTT.

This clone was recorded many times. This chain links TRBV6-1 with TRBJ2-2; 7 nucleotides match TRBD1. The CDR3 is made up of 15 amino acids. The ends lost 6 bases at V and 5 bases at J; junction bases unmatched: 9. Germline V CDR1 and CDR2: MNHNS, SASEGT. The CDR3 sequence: CASSENRGLTGELFF. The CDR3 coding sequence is TGTGCCAGCAGCGAGAACAGGGGTCTGACCGGGGAGCTGTTTTTT.

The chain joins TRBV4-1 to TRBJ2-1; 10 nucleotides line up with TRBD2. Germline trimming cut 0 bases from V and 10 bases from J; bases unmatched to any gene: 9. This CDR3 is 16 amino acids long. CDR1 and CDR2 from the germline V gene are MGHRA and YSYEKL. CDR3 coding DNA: TGCGCCAGCAGCCAAGAGGGTGGGCTAGCGGGAGTCGAGCAGTTCTTC. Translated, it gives CASSQEGGLAGVEQFF.

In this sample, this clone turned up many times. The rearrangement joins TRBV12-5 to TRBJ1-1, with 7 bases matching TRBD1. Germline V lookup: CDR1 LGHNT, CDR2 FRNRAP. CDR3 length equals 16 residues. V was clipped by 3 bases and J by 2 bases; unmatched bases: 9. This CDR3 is CASGLRLDRLNTEAFF. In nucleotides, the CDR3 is TGTGCTAGTGGTTTAAGGTTGGACAGGCTCAACACTGAAGCTTTCTTT.

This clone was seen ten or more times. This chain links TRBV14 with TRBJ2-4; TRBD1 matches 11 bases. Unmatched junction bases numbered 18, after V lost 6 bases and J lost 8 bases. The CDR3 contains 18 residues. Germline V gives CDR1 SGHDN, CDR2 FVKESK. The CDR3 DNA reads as TGTGCCAGCAGTCAGACCGCCGGGACAGGGGGGTTCTGGGACATTCAGTACTTC. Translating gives CASSQTAGTGGFWDIQYF.

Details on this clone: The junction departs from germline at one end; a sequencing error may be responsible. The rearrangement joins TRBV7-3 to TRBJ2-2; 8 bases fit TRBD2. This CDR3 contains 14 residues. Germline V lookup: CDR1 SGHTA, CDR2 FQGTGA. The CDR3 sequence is CAISRIGRAGELFF. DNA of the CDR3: TGTGCCATCAGCCGTATCGGGAGGGCCGGGGAGCTGTTTTTT.

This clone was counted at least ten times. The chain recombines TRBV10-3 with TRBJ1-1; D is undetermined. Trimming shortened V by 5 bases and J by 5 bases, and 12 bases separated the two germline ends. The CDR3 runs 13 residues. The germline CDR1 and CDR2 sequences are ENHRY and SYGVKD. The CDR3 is CAISSSGKTEAFF. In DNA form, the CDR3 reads TGTGCCATCAGTTCATCGGGGAAAACTGAAGCTTTCTTT.

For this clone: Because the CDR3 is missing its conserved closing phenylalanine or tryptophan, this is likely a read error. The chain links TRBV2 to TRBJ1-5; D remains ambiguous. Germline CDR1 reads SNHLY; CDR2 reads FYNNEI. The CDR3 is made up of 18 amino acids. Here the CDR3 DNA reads TGTGCCAGCATTGAAGCGCCGGGGAGAAGGAAAGGGAAACAGCCCCAGCATTAT. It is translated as CASIEAPGRRKGKQPQHY.

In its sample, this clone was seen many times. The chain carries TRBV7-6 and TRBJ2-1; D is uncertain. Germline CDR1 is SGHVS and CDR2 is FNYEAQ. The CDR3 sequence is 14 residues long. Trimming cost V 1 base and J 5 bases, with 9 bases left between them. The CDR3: CASSLGVSDNEQFF. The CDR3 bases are TGTGCCAGCAGCTTAGGGGTTTCAGACAATGAGCAGTTCTTC.

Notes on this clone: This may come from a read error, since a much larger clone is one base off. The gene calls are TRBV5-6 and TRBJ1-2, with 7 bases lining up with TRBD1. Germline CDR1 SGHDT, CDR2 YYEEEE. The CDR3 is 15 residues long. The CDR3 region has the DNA TGTGTCAGCAGCTCCACCGGGACAGAGAACTATGGCTACACCTTC. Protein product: CVSSSTGTENYGYTF.

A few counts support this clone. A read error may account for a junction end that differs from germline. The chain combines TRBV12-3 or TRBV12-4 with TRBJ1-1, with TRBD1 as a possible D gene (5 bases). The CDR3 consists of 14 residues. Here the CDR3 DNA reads TGTGTCAGCAGTTTAGTATGGGGGAGTACTGAAGCTTTCTTT. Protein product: CVSSLVWGSTEAFF.

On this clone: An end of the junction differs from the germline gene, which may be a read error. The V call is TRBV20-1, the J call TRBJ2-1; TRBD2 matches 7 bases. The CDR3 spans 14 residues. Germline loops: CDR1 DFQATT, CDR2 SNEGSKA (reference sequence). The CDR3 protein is CCASSGVDYNVQFF. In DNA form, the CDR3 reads TGCTGTGCTAGCAGCGGGGTGGATTACAATGTGCAGTTCTTC.

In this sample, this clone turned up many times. CDR3 sequence: CASSAKGWDTEAFF. The DNA for the CDR3 is TGTGCCAGCAGTGCAAAGGGTTGGGACACTGAAGCTTTCTTT. The chain uses TRBV6-1 and TRBJ1-1; D unresolved. Germline-derived CDR1 and CDR2 are MNHNS and SASEGT. The CDR3 extends over 14 amino acids. V lost 4 bases and J lost 3, with 12 bases in between.

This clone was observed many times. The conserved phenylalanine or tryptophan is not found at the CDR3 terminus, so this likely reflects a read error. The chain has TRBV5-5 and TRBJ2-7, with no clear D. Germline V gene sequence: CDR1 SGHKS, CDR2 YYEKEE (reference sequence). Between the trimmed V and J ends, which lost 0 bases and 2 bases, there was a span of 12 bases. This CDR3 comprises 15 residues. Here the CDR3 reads CASSLGGWGTYEQYL. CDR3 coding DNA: TGTGCCAGCAGCTTGGGGGGTTGGGGTACCTACGAGCAGTACCTC.

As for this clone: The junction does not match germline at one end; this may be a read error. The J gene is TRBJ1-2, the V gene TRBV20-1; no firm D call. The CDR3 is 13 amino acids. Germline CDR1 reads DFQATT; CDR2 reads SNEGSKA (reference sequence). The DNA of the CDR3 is TGCAGTGCAATACTGACCGAGAACTATGCCTACACCTTC. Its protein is CSAILTENYAYTF.

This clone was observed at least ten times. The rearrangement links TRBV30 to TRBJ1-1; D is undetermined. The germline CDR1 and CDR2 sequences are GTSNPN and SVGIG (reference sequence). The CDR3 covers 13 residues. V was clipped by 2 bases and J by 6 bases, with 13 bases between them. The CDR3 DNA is TGTGCCTGGAGTATAATGGGGTTGGCTGAAGCTTTCTTT. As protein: CAWSIMGLAEAFF.

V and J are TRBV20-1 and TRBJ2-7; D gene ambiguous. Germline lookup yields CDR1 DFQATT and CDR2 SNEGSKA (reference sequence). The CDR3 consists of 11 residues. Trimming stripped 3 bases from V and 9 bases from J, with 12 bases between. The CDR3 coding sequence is TGCAGTGCTAGCTTTCGGCGTGGGCAGTACTTC. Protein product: CSASFRRGQYF.

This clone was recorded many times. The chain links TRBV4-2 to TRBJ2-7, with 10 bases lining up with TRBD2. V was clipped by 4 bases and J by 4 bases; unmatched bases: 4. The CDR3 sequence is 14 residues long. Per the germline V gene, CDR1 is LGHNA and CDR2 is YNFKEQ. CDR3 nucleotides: TGTGCCAGCAGCCGGGCTAGCGGGAGTTACGAGCAGTACTTC. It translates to CASSRASGSYEQYF.

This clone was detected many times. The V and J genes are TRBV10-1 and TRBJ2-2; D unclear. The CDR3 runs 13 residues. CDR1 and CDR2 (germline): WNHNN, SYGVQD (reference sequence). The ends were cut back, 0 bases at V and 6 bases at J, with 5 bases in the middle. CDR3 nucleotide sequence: TGCGCCAGCAGTGAGTCGCTAGCCGGGGAGCTGTTTTTT. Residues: CASSESLAGELFF.

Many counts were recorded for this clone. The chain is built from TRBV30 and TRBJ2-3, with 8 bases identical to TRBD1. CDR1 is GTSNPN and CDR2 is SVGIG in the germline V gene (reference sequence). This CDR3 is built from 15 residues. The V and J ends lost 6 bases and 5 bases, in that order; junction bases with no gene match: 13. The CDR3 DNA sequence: TGTGCCTGTGTCGAGGCAGGGGGCTTGGGAGATACGCAGTATTTT. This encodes CACVEAGGLGDTQYF. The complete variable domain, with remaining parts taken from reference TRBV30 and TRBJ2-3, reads SQTIHQWPATLVQPVGSPLSLECTVEGTSNPNLYWYRQAAGRGLQLLFYSVGIGQISSEVPQNLSASRPQDRQFILSSKKLLLSDSGFYLCACVEAGGLGDTQYFGPGTRLTVL.

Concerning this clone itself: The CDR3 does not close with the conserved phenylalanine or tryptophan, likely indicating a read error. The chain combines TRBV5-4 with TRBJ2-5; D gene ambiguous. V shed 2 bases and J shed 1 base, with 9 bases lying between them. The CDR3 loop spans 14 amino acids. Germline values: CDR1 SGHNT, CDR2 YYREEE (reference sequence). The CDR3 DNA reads TGTGCCAGCAGCTTTGGTATAGTCCAAGAGACCCAGTACTCC. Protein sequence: CASSFGIVQETQYS.

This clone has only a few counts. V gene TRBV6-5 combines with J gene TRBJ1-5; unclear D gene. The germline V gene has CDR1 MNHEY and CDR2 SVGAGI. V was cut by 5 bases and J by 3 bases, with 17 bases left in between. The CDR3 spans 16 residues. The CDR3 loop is CASSNGPLGINQPQHF. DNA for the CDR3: TGTGCCAGCAGTAACGGGCCCCTTGGCATCAATCAGCCCCAGCATTTT.